Below, 26 T cell receptor beta chains from the same sample are listed, as sequenced in a study of CD8+ T cells in alopecia areata. As to treatment: oral pan-JAK inhibitor, 5-10 mg twice daily. Reverse transcribed after extraction, RNA yielded cDNA as the sequencing template. Repertoires were generated with immunoSEQ multiplex PCR, while TCRdb's copy carries only in-frame clones and drops some. Here the sample spans about 190,000 clones, approximately 60% being singletons. The sample was CD4+ T cells sorted from blood, taken at week 4, from a patient treated with tofacitinib. These receptors were taken from a human donor with alopecia areata.

V and J are TRBV30 and TRBJ1-3, with D maybe TRBD1 (5 bases). This CDR3 has 15 amino acids. Looked up from germline, CDR1 is GTSNPN and CDR2 is SVGIG (reference sequence). V was trimmed by 7 bases and J by 3 bases, leaving 19 bases between them. Here the CDR3 reads CASSRGVEDGNTIYF. The CDR3 bases are TGTGCCTCCAGTCGGGGGGTCGAAGATGGAAACACCATATATTTT.

The J gene is TRBJ2-1, the V gene TRBV29-1; a possible D gene is TRBD1 (5 bases). Trimming stripped 5 bases from V and 8 bases from J, with 10 bases between. This CDR3 is 11 amino acids long. Per germline, CDR1 SQVTM and CDR2 ANQGSEA. DNA of the CDR3: TGCAGCGTTTTGACAGTGGATGAGCAGTTCTTC. As protein: CSVLTVDEQFF.

This clone came up once. This rearrangement joins TRBV5-1 to TRBJ1-2; D is unclear. This CDR3 spans 13 amino acids. V was cut by 5 bases and J by 3 bases, with 11 bases left in between. Germline CDR1 reads SGHRS; CDR2 reads YFSETQ. The DNA of the CDR3 is TGCGCCAGCAGGCTGCATGAGGACTATGGCTACACCTTC. This gives the protein CASRLHEDYGYTF.

The chain recombines TRBV27 with TRBJ2-6, with D tentatively TRBD1 (6 bases). Trimming pared 3 bases from V and 2 bases from J, leaving 8 bases between. Germline values: CDR1 MNHEY, CDR2 SMNVEV (reference sequence). The CDR3 contains 15 residues. In DNA, the CDR3 is TGTGCCAGCAGTTTTCAGGGGCCTGGGGCCAACGTCCTGACTTTC. Translation: CASSFQGPGANVLTF.

This clone has a handful of counts. CDR3 coding DNA: TGCAGCGCCTCCGGACAGGGCAATGAGCAGTTCTTC. Amino acid sequence: CSASGQGNEQFF. The chain combines TRBV29-1 with TRBJ2-1; 8 nucleotides match TRBD1. The length of the CDR3 is 12 residues. J was trimmed by 6 bases and V by 7 bases; bases with no gene match: 5. Germline V gene lookup returns CDR1 SQVTM and CDR2 ANQGSEA.

This clone was seen only a few times. The chain carries TRBV29-1 and TRBJ2-1, with TRBD1 identical over 8 bases. The V gene's germline CDR1 is SQVTM and CDR2 ANQGSEA. With V trimmed by 5 bases and J by 9 bases, 9 bases remained unmatched. This CDR3 region has 13 residues. The CDR3 spells CSVLRSQGAEQFF. The CDR3 DNA reads as TGCAGCGTTTTACGGTCGCAGGGGGCTGAGCAGTTCTTC.

The chain employs TRBV6-5 and TRBJ2-3; D perhaps matches TRBD2 (5 bases). Germline-derived CDR1 and CDR2 are MNHEY and SVGAGI. V was clipped by 5 bases and J by 7 bases, with 7 bases between them. The CDR3 consists of 11 residues. The CDR3 protein is CASSRLNTQYF. As DNA, the CDR3 is TGTGCCAGCAGTCGACTAAATACGCAGTATTTT.

V is TRBV30 and J is TRBJ2-3; perhaps TRBD2 as D (6 bases). CDR3 size: 14 residues. CDR1 and CDR2 from the germline V gene are GTSNPN and SVGIG (reference sequence). The V end lost 5 bases, the J end lost 3 bases, and 15 bases lay between the germline ends. For the CDR3, the DNA is TGTGCCTGGGGAGGGGCCATCCCGACAGATACGCAGTATTTT. Translating it yields CAWGGAIPTDTQYF.

The rearrangement uses TRBV7-9 and TRBJ2-5; TRBD2 aligns across 9 bases. CDR3 size: 15 residues. Germline V CDR1 and CDR2: SEHNR, FQNEAQ (reference sequence). V lost 5 bases, J lost 5 bases, and 9 bases stayed unmatched. CDR3 DNA: TGTGCCAGCAGCCCCAATAGCGGGAGTGGGGAGACCCAGTACTTC. Translating gives CASSPNSGSGETQYF.

V gene TRBV29-1 combines with J gene TRBJ1-2; D is possibly TRBD1 (5 bases). In germline, CDR1 is SQVTM, CDR2 ANQGSEA. V was clipped by 5 bases and J by 2 bases, with 21 bases between them. The CDR3 length is 16 residues. The DNA for the CDR3 is TGCAGCGTTATGGTGGACAATACGGAGGAGAACTATGGCTACACCTTC. Its protein product is CSVMVDNTEENYGYTF.

This chain connects TRBV10-3 to TRBJ2-1; D perhaps matches TRBD1 (6 bases). V was pared by 6 bases and J by 9 bases, with 12 bases between. Germline V gene sequence: CDR1 ENHRY, CDR2 SYGVKD. This CDR3 has 12 residues. In DNA, the CDR3 is TGTGCCATCAGCGAATGGGGGCCTGAGCAGTTCTTC. Translating it yields CAISEWGPEQFF.

CDR3 in amino acids: CSVEWMPTIYGFRGQYF. DNA of the CDR3: TGCAGCGTTGAATGGATGCCGACTATCTACGGCTTTCGGGGGCAGTACTTC. This sequence joins TRBV29-1 and TRBJ2-7; D is perhaps TRBD2 (5 bases). The CDR3 extends over 17 amino acids. CDR1 is SQVTM and CDR2 is ANQGSEA in the germline V gene. V lost 2 bases and J lost 9, with 29 bases in between.

This clone was picked up a small number of times. The chain recombines TRBV7-2 with TRBJ2-1; D is possibly TRBD2 (5 bases). This CDR3 has 15 amino acids. The V gene's germline CDR1 is SGHTA and CDR2 FQGNSA. Trimming took 5 bases from V and 0 from J, leaving 11 bases between them. CDR3 amino acids: CASSHRDRSYNEQFF. The CDR3 DNA reads as TGTGCCAGCAGCCACCGGGATCGCTCCTACAATGAGCAGTTCTTC.

This chain joins TRBV9 and TRBJ2-3; no definite D call. The CDR3 length is 15 residues. Germline values: CDR1 SGDLS, CDR2 YYNGEE. V lost 5 bases to trimming and J lost 3 bases, with 16 bases between them. The CDR3 sequence is CASSTIPGGTDTQYF. The CDR3 DNA follows: TGTGCCAGCAGTACCATCCCAGGTGGAACAGATACGCAGTATTTT.

This sequence joins TRBV5-6 and TRBJ2-5; the D call may be TRBD1 or TRBD2 (5 bases each). Germline loops: CDR1 SGHDT, CDR2 YYEEEE. The ends were cut back, 2 bases at V and 5 bases at J, with 16 bases in the middle. The CDR3 consists of 15 residues. The CDR3 spells CASSLGRNWGETQYF. As DNA, the CDR3 is TGTGCCAGCAGCTTAGGTCGGAATTGGGGGGAGACCCAGTACTTC.

The chain carries TRBV11-2 and TRBJ2-7; 9 nucleotides match TRBD1. Germline CDR1 SGHAT, CDR2 FQNNGV. The CDR3 is made up of 17 amino acids. V gave up 4 bases and J gave up 3 bases; unmatched junction bases: 13. CDR3 sequence: CASSSITGTGIHYEQYF. Here the CDR3 DNA reads TGTGCCAGCAGCTCCATCACCGGGACAGGGATCCACTACGAGCAGTACTTC.

This chain uses TRBV2 with TRBJ2-1; TRBD2 matches at 8 bases. The CDR3 extends over 19 amino acids. Trimming cost V 8 bases and J 4 bases; bases outside gene matches: 22. Germline CDR1 is SNHLY and CDR2 is FYNNEI. CDR3 residues: CASLKRGWLAGAVYNEQFF. In DNA form, the CDR3 reads TGTGCCAGCCTCAAACGGGGGTGGCTAGCGGGCGCAGTGTACAATGAGCAGTTCTTC. Full variable domain (missing parts from reference TRBV2 and TRBJ2-1): EPEVTQTPSHQVTQMGQEVILRCVPISNHLYFYWYRQILGQKVEFLVSFYNNEISEKSEIFDDQFSVERPDGSNFTLKIRSTKLEDSAMYFCASLKRGWLAGAVYNEQFFGPGTRLTVL.

The V call is TRBV7-2, the J call TRBJ2-7; TRBD2 is a possible D gene (6 bases). V was pared by 4 bases and J by 2 bases, with 12 bases between. Per germline, CDR1 SGHTA and CDR2 FQGNSA. The CDR3 consists of 14 residues. As DNA, the CDR3 is TGTGCCAGCAGCTCCCGGGACTTGGCCTACGAGCAGTACTTC. The encoded protein is CASSSRDLAYEQYF.

The CDR3 is CASSLDAVAGTQYF. The CDR3 DNA reads TGTGCCAGCAGCTTAGATGCGGTGGCGGGTACGCAGTATTTT. The J gene is TRBJ2-3, the V gene TRBV7-2, with D maybe TRBD2 (5 bases). Trimming pared 1 base from V and 8 bases from J, leaving 13 bases between. This CDR3 spans 14 amino acids. From germline, CDR1 is SGHTA and CDR2 FQGNSA.

J is TRBJ2-5 and V is TRBV29-1; D not resolved. The germline V and J ends were trimmed by 4 bases and 1 base, with 7 bases remaining between them. The CDR3 is made up of 12 amino acids. Germline V gives CDR1 SQVTM, CDR2 ANQGSEA. The CDR3 loop is CSVGPAQETQYF. The CDR3 nucleotides read TGCAGCGTTGGCCCGGCCCAAGAGACCCAGTACTTC.

The chain carries TRBV5-4 and TRBJ2-1; 9 positions match TRBD2. V trimming: 4 bases; J trimming: 5 bases; junction bases outside the gene matches: 4. This CDR3 contains 14 residues. Germline-derived CDR1 and CDR2 are SGHNT and YYREEE (reference sequence). CDR3 DNA: TGTGCCAGCAGCGGAGGACTAGCGAACAATGAGCAGTTCTTC. Translating gives CASSGGLANNEQFF.

This clone was found a few times. This sequence joins TRBV25-1 and TRBJ2-6; D possibly corresponds to TRBD1 (6 bases). The ends were cut back, 0 bases at V and 4 bases at J, with 10 bases in the middle. CDR1 is MGHDK and CDR2 is SYGVNS in the germline V gene. This CDR3 is 16 amino acids long. The CDR3 DNA reads TGTGCCAGCAGTGAATATATGGGGGCCGGGGCCAACGTCCTGACTTTC. Translation: CASSEYMGAGANVLTF.

This chain connects TRBV29-1 to TRBJ1-1; maybe TRBD1 (6 bases). CDR3 length equals 11 residues. Per germline, CDR1 SQVTM and CDR2 ANQGSEA. V shed 1 base and J shed 8 bases, with 8 bases lying between them. The CDR3 region is CSVEGQGEAFF. The CDR3 nucleotides are TGCAGCGTTGAAGGTCAGGGGGAAGCTTTCTTT.

The J gene is TRBJ2-3, the V gene TRBV6-5; D tentatively fits TRBD1 or TRBD2 (6 bases each). This CDR3 has 16 amino acids. Germline V lookup: CDR1 MNHEY, CDR2 SVGAGI. Between the trimmed V and J ends, which lost 0 bases and 4 bases, there was a span of 14 bases. CDR3 residues: CASSYSPGAFADTQYF. Written as DNA, the CDR3 is TGTGCCAGCAGTTACTCCCCGGGGGCTTTCGCAGATACGCAGTATTTT.

The CDR3 loop is CASSQPGPPNVLTF. CDR3 in DNA: TGCGCCAGCAGCCAACCGGGGCCTCCCAACGTCCTGACTTTC. This rearrangement joins TRBV4-1 to TRBJ2-6; either TRBD1 or TRBD2 may fit D (5 bases each). The germline V and J ends were trimmed by 2 bases and 8 bases, with 10 bases remaining between them. CDR1 is MGHRA and CDR2 is YSYEKL in the germline V gene. This CDR3 region has 14 residues.

V gene TRBV5-4 combines with J gene TRBJ1-3; no clear D. This CDR3 is built from 12 residues. Deletions cut 1 base from V and 4 bases from J, with 3 bases between. Germline V CDR1 and CDR2: SGHNT, YYREEE (reference sequence). The DNA of the CDR3 is TGTGCCAGCAGCTTGCTCGGAAACACCATATATTTT. Translated, it gives CASSLLGNTIYF.